This T cell receptor beta chain was identified during a study of T cells after yellow fever vaccination. Looking at the study overall: Any fraction with a low cell number was prepared using SMART-Seq v4 Ultra Low Input. Whole-study results and caveats: Only a small proportion of the clonotypes turned up in both the CD4 and the CD8 compartments, likely arising from convergent recombination. Post-booster repertoires contained most primary-vaccination clones again (almost 97% CD4, roughly 91% CD8).

This CDR3 is 15 amino acids long. Germline loops: CDR1 MNHEY, CDR2 SVGEGT. Trimming took 5 bases from V and 5 from J, leaving 18 bases between them. On this clonotype itself: Its antigen is still unknown.

TCRdb reprocessed the 5' RACE reads with MiXCR, giving one entry per CDR3 protein. This sample yields 350,000 to 550,000 distinct CDR3 sequences, of which 15% to 20% are seen a single time; 18% belongs to the top ten. The sequence was collected from a man aged 18 to 30 who received the YFV17D yellow fever vaccine. The chain links TRBV6-2 or TRBV6-3 to TRBJ2-5; D is undetermined. Specimen: PBMCs, collected before the yellow fever booster vaccination. Written as DNA, the CDR3 is TGTGCCAGCAGTCACCCCTGGTCGTCTCGGGAGACCCAGTACTTC. It yields the protein CASSHPWSSRETQYF.